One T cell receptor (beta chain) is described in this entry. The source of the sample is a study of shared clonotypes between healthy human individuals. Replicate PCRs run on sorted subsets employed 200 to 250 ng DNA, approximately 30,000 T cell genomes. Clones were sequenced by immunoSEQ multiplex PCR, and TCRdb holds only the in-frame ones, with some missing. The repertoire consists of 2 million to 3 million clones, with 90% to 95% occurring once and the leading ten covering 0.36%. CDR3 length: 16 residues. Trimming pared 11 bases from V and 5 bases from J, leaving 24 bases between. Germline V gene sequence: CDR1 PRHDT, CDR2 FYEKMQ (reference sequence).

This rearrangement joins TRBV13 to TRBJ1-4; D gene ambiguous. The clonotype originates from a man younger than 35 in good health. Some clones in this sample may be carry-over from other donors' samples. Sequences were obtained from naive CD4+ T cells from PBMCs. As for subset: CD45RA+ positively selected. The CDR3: CAPPTRTHRPNEKLFF. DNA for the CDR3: TGTGCCCCTCCCACCCGAACCCACCGGCCAAATGAAAAACTGTTTTTT. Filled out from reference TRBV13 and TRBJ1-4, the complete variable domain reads AAGVIQSPRHLIKEKRETATLKCYPIPRHDTVYWYQQGPGQDPQFLISFYEKMQSDKGSIPDRFSAQQFSDYHSELNMSSLELGDSALYFCAPPTRTHRPNEKLFFGSGTQLSVL.